Presented here are 27 T cell receptor beta chains from one specimen sequenced in a study of shared clonotypes between healthy human individuals. The repertoire was sequenced with immunoSEQ multiplex PCR; TCRdb's copy has only in-frame clones and lacks some. This repertoire shows approximately 1.4 million clones, about 98% found once; its top ten account for 0.45%. Sequenced sample: naive CD4+ T cells sorted from blood. The subset is: CD45RA+ positively selected. These receptor sequences come from a man younger than 45 in good health.

This chain joins TRBV19 and TRBJ1-1; possible D gene TRBD1, 5 bases. The CDR3 length is 13 residues. The germline V gene encodes CDR1 LNHDA and CDR2 SQIVND (reference sequence). V lost 3 bases to trimming and J lost 6 bases, with 11 bases between them. CDR3 sequence: CASSIIGVAEAFF. DNA for the CDR3: TGTGCCAGTAGTATTATAGGGGTGGCTGAAGCTTTCTTT. The complete variable domain, with remaining parts taken from reference TRBV19 and TRBJ1-1, reads DGGITQSPKYLFRKEGQNVTLSCEQNLNHDAMYWYRQDPGQGLRLIYYSQIVNDFQKGDIAEGYSVSREKKESFPLTVTSAQKNPTAFYLCASSIIGVAEAFFGQGTRLTVV.

The J gene is TRBJ1-2, the V gene TRBV5-1; D perhaps matches TRBD1 (5 bases). V dropped 0 bases and J dropped 0 bases, with 9 bases sitting between them. Germline assignment: CDR1 SGHRS and CDR2 YFSETQ. The CDR3 runs 15 residues. The CDR3 DNA sequence: TGCGCCAGCAGCTTGGGTGGGGCGGCTAACTATGGCTACACCTTC. Protein sequence: CASSLGGAANYGYTF.

The chain recombines TRBV28 with TRBJ1-5; D possibly corresponds to TRBD1 (5 bases). Germline values: CDR1 MDHEN, CDR2 SYDVKM. V was pared by 6 bases and J by 6 bases, with 9 bases between. The CDR3 has 12 amino acids. The CDR3 here is CASSIGGQPQHF. The CDR3 DNA reads TGTGCCAGCAGCATCGGGGGTCAGCCCCAGCATTTT.

The rearrangement joins TRBV11-2 to TRBJ1-2, with a weak D call TRBD1 (6 bases). The germline V gene has CDR1 SGHAT and CDR2 FQNNGV. CDR3 size: 13 residues. V gave up 5 bases and J gave up 3 bases, with 10 bases separating them. The CDR3 reads CASSEQGHYGYTF. The CDR3 DNA reads TGTGCCAGCAGCGAACAGGGCCACTATGGCTACACCTTC.

V gene TRBV5-1 combines with J gene TRBJ2-3; a possible D gene is TRBD2 (6 bases). Per the germline V gene, CDR1 is SGHRS and CDR2 is YFSETQ. V lost 4 bases and J lost 2, with 11 bases in between. The CDR3 totals 14 residues. The CDR3 protein is CASSVAAITDTQYF. The CDR3 nucleotides are TGCGCCAGCAGCGTAGCGGCCATCACAGATACGCAGTATTTT.

V gene TRBV5-6 combines with J gene TRBJ2-7; 7 positions agree with TRBD2. This CDR3 comprises 14 residues. Germline CDR1 SGHDT, CDR2 YYEEEE. V was pared by 0 bases and J by 5 bases, with 5 bases of the junction left unmatched. CDR3 coding DNA: TGTGCCAGCAGCTTGGAGGGAGGGCCCAACGAGCAGTACTTC. This encodes CASSLEGGPNEQYF.

The chain has TRBV7-3 and TRBJ2-1; 9 positions match TRBD2. The junction had 11 bases not matched to a gene; V was cut back by 2 bases and J by 0 bases. The CDR3 extends over 19 amino acids. The germline V gene encodes CDR1 SGHTA and CDR2 FQGTGA. As DNA, the CDR3 is TGTGCCAGCAGCTTACTCCCTCACCTAGCGGGACCCTCCTACAATGAGCAGTTCTTC. Protein: CASSLLPHLAGPSYNEQFF.

The V gene is TRBV5-1, the J gene TRBJ1-4, with D perhaps TRBD1 (5 bases). The CDR3 is 16 residues long. V lost 4 bases and J 5 bases, leaving 18 bases between the germline ends. CDR1 is SGHRS and CDR2 is YFSETQ in the germline V gene. CDR3 in amino acids: CASSTSISRGNEKLFF. CDR3 coding DNA: TGCGCCAGCAGCACCTCGATTAGTCGGGGGAATGAAAAACTGTTTTTT.

The genes are TRBV10-3 and TRBJ2-1, with 7 bases that match TRBD2. The germline gives CDR1 ENHRY, CDR2 SYGVKD. The CDR3 is 14 amino acids. Trimming at V came to 5 bases and at J to 7 bases, leaving 8 bases not matched to a gene. The chain's CDR3 is CAISSRLAENEQFF. The DNA for the CDR3 is TGTGCCATCAGTTCGAGGCTAGCGGAAAATGAGCAGTTCTTC.

The chain combines TRBV9 with TRBJ2-7; D unresolved. The CDR3 sequence is 12 residues long. The V and J ends lost 4 bases and 9 bases respectively, with 14 bases between them. The germline V gene encodes CDR1 SGDLS and CDR2 YYNGEE. In DNA, the CDR3 is TGTGCCAGCAGCCCCGCCCGCGGCGTGCAGTACTTC. Protein sequence: CASSPARGVQYF. Full variable domain (outside the CDR3, taken from reference TRBV9 and TRBJ2-7): DSGVTQTPKHLITATGQRVTLRCSPRSGDLSVYWYQQSLDQGLQFLIQYYNGEERAKGNILERFSAQQFPDLHSELNLSSLELGDSALYFCASSPARGVQYFGPGTRLTVT.

V is TRBV25-1 and J is TRBJ2-7; possibly TRBD2 for D (6 bases). Germline CDR1 MGHDK, CDR2 SYGVNS. The ends were cut back, 6 bases at V and 3 bases at J, with 18 bases in the middle. This CDR3 comprises 15 residues. The CDR3 sequence is CASRKDRDSHYEQYF. The CDR3 DNA follows: TGTGCCAGCAGAAAGGACCGGGACTCCCACTACGAGCAGTACTTC.

The CDR3 loop is CASSHPYRVSTDTQYF. The CDR3, as DNA: TGCGCCAGCAGCCACCCATATCGCGTTAGCACAGATACGCAGTATTTT. The genes are TRBV4-1 and TRBJ2-3, with D unresolved. The CDR3 has 16 amino acids. The V and J ends lost 3 bases and 0 bases respectively, with 13 bases between them. In germline, CDR1 is MGHRA, CDR2 YSYEKL.

The chain carries TRBV29-1 and TRBJ2-1; D possibly corresponds to TRBD2 (5 bases). Trimming stripped 3 bases from V and 12 bases from J, with 21 bases between. Germline CDR1 reads SQVTM; CDR2 reads ANQGSEA. This CDR3 has 14 residues. The CDR3 sequence is CSVDRGAGMDGQFF. For the CDR3, the DNA is TGCAGCGTTGACCGTGGCGCCGGGATGGATGGGCAGTTCTTC.

The V and J genes are TRBV14 and TRBJ2-1; 7 bases match TRBD2. CDR1 SGHDN and CDR2 FVKESK come from the germline V gene. V trimming: 1 base; J trimming: 6 bases; junction bases outside the gene matches: 12. CDR3 length: 17 residues. The CDR3 region is CASSQVGGGGPLNEQFF. The CDR3 DNA sequence: TGTGCCAGCAGCCAAGTGGGCGGGGGAGGGCCCCTCAATGAGCAGTTCTTC.

This chain uses TRBV15 with TRBJ2-3, with D perhaps being TRBD1 or TRBD2 (8 bases each). Germline V gives CDR1 LNHNV, CDR2 YYDKDF (reference sequence). This CDR3 region has 22 residues. V gave up 8 bases and J gave up 2 bases, with 38 bases separating them. CDR3 sequence reads: CATFSRQGRASSSREVTDTQYF. CDR3 sequence (DNA): TGTGCCACCTTCTCCCGACAGGGGCGGGCCTCCTCCTCGCGGGAGGTCACAGATACGCAGTATTTT.

The CDR3 nucleotides are TGTGCCAGCAGCGTATCCAGCGGGGGACCCAATGAGCAGTTCTTC. Its protein product is CASSVSSGGPNEQFF. The chain has TRBV9 and TRBJ2-1; 8 nucleotides match TRBD2. V lost 1 base to trimming and J lost 6 bases; unmatched junction nucleotides: 6. The germline V gene has CDR1 SGDLS and CDR2 YYNGEE. CDR3 size: 15 residues.

This clone was observed once. J is TRBJ1-2 and V is TRBV19; D ambiguous. The germline V gene encodes CDR1 LNHDA and CDR2 SQIVND (reference sequence). Deletions cut 10 bases from V and 3 bases from J, with 15 bases between. The CDR3 is made up of 13 amino acids. CDR3 DNA: TGTGCCACTACCCGTAGCACGGACTATGGCTACACCTTC. Translated, it gives CATTRSTDYGYTF.

J is TRBJ1-5 and V is TRBV18; D unresolved. V was pared by 4 bases and J by 6 bases, with 16 bases between. This CDR3 spans 15 amino acids. Germline V gene data show CDR1 as KGHSH and CDR2 as LQKENI. CDR3 in DNA: TGTGCCAGCTCACAAGGAGGCAGATGGATTCAGCCCCAGCATTTT. It codes for CASSQGGRWIQPQHF. The variable domain in full, completed from reference TRBV18 and TRBJ1-5, reads NAGVMQNPRHLVRRRGQEARLRCSPMKGHSHVYWYRQLPEEGLKFMVYLQKENIIDESGMPKERFSAEFPKEGPSILRIQQVVRGDSAAYFCASSQGGRWIQPQHFGDGTRLSIL.

This clone was seen only once. The chain links TRBV11-1 to TRBJ2-5; D perhaps matches TRBD2 (6 bases). Germline V lookup: CDR1 SGHAT, CDR2 FQDESV (reference sequence). V was cut by 6 bases and J by 2 bases, with 13 bases left in between. CDR3 size: 14 residues. CDR3 region: CASRPRAGQETQYF. The CDR3 nucleotides read TGTGCCAGCAGACCGAGGGCGGGGCAAGAGACCCAGTACTTC.

The gene calls are TRBV21-1 and TRBJ2-1; the DNA was not used to check the table's D call, TRBD1. TRBV21-1 has pseudogene status. The CDR3 totals 14 residues. In nucleotides, the CDR3 is TGTGCCAGCAGCAACTGGCCAAAGTTGGATGAGCAGTTCTTC. Translation gives CASSNWPKLDEQFF.

This chain links TRBV11-2 with TRBJ1-4; D gene uncertain. The CDR3 has 15 amino acids. V lost 6 bases to trimming and J lost 8 bases, with 19 bases between them. Germline V CDR1 and CDR2: SGHAT, FQNNGV. The CDR3 coding sequence is TGTGCCAGCAGAACGAGCGGGCGCCTCGGGGAAAAACTGTTTTTT. Translating gives CASRTSGRLGEKLFF.

The chain recombines TRBV23-1 with TRBJ1-1; TRBD1 might be the D (6 bases). TRBV23-1 is classed as an ORF, of uncertain function. This CDR3 comprises 12 residues. Trimming left V 10 bases short and J 4 bases short, with 13 bases between. In nucleotides, the CDR3 is TGCGCCAACAGGGTCCCTGGCACTGAAGCTTTCTTT. It is translated as CANRVPGTEAFF.

In its sample, this clone was seen once. The chain carries TRBV18 and TRBJ2-7; D is uncertain. CDR1 KGHSH and CDR2 LQKENI come from the germline V gene. Between the trimmed V and J ends, which lost 0 bases and 5 bases, there was a span of 20 bases. This CDR3 is built from 17 residues. DNA of the CDR3: TGTGCCAGCTCACCACCGGTTGGCGAGAGAACCGCCAACGAGCAGTACTTC. Encoded protein: CASSPPVGERTANEQYF.

V and J are TRBV5-1 and TRBJ2-5; 13 bases match TRBD2. This CDR3 has 21 residues. The trim removed 3 bases at V and 2 bases at J, leaving 19 bases unmatched. Germline V CDR1 and CDR2: SGHRS, YFSETQ. The CDR3 loop reads CASSYKGTPGLAGPPQETQYF. CDR3 DNA sequence: TGCGCCAGCAGCTACAAGGGGACACCGGGACTAGCGGGGCCCCCACAAGAGACCCAGTACTTC.

Comment on this clone: At one boundary the junction diverges from the germline segment, which might be a read error. The chain carries TRBV19 and TRBJ1-4; D not resolved. Germline values: CDR1 LNHDA, CDR2 SQIVND (reference sequence). The CDR3 runs to 15 residues. DNA for the CDR3: TGTGCCAGTAGTATAGTAAACAGTCCTAATCAAAAACTGTTTTTT. It translates to CASSIVNSPNQKLFF.

This clone was counted once. The chain has TRBV11-2 and TRBJ2-7; 9 nucleotides line up with TRBD1. Trimming took 1 base from V and 4 from J; bases not matched to a gene: 5. CDR3 length: 15 residues. Per germline, CDR1 SGHAT and CDR2 FQNNGV. Here the CDR3 DNA reads TGTGCCAGCAGCTTAGTCGGGACAGGGCGATACGAGCAGTACTTC. Its translation: CASSLVGTGRYEQYF.

This clone occurred once. The germline gene is not matched at one end of the junction; a read error may be the cause. The chain is built from TRBV7-7 and TRBJ2-5; 9 bases match TRBD1. The CDR3 spans 13 residues. Germline-derived CDR1 and CDR2 are SSHAT and FNYEAQ (reference sequence). The CDR3 here is CASSQTGGETQYF. The CDR3 DNA reads as TGTGCTAGCAGCCAGACAGGGGGGGAGACCCAGTACTTC.